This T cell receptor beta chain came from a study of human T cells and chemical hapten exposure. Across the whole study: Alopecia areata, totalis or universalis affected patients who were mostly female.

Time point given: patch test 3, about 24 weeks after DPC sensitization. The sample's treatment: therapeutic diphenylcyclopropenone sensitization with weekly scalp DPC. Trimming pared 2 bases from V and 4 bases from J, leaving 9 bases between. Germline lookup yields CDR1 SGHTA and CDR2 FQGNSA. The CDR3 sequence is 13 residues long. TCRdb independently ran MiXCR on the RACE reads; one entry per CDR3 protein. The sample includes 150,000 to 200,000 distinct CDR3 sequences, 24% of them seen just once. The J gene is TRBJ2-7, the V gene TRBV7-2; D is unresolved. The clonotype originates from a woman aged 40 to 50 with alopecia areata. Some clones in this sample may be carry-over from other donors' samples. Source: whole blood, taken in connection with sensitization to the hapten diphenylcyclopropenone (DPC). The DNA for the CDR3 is TGTGCCAGCAGCTTATTGGTCCCGTACGAGCAGTACTTC. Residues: CASSLLVPYEQYF.